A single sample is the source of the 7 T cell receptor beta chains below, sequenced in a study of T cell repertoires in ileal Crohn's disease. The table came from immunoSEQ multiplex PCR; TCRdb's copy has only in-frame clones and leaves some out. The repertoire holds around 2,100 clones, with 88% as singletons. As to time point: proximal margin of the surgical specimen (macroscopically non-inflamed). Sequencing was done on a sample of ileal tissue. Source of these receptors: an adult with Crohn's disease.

In DNA, the CDR3 is TGCAGCGCCAAAGAAGGGTTTTTCGGGACAGGCACAGATACGCAGTATTTT. Its protein is CSAKEGFFGTGTDTQYF. The chain joins TRBV29-1 to TRBJ2-3; 7 nucleotides line up with TRBD1. The J segment lost 1 base and the V segment lost 7 bases, leaving 17 bases of the junction unmatched. Germline V lookup: CDR1 SQVTM, CDR2 ANQGSEA. This CDR3 is 17 amino acids long.

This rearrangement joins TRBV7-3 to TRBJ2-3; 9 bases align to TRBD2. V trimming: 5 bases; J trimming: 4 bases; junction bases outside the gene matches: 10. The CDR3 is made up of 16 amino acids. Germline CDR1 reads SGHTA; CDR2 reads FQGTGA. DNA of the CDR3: TGTGCCAGCAGCGCGACCCTTAGCGGGAGTGCAGATACGCAGTATTTT. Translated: CASSATLSGSADTQYF. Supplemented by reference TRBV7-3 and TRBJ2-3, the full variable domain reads GAGVSQTPSNKVTEKGKYVELRCDPISGHTALYWYRQSLGQGPEFLIYFQGTGAADDSGLPNDRFFAVRPEGSVSTLKIQRTERGDSAVYLCASSATLSGSADTQYFGPGTRLTVL.

DNA of the CDR3: TGTGCCTGGAGTCTGGTAGCGGGAGTCGCAGATACGCAGTATTTT. Translation gives CAWSLVAGVADTQYF. The chain employs TRBV30 and TRBJ2-3, with TRBD2 matching over 9 bases. The CDR3 contains 15 residues. Trimming removed 2 bases from V and 4 bases from J; junction bases left unmatched: 7. Germline CDR1 GTSNPN, CDR2 SVGIG (reference sequence).

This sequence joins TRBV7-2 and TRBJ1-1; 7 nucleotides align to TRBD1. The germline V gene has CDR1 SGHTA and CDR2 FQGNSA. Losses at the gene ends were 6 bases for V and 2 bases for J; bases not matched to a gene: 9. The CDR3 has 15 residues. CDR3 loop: CASSPGRGRNTEAFF. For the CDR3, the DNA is TGTGCCAGCAGTCCCGGTAGGGGGCGAAACACTGAAGCTTTCTTT. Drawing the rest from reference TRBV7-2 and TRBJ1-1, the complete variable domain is GAGVSQSPSNKVTEKGKDVELRCDPISGHTALYWYRQSLGQGLEFLIYFQGNSAPDKSGLPSDRFSAERTGGSVSTLTIQRTQQEDSAVYLCASSPGRGRNTEAFFGQGTRLTVV.

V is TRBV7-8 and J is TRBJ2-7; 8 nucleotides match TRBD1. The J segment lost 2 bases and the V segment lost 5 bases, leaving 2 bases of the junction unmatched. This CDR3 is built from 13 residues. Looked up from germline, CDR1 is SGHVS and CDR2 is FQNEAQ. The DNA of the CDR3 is TGTGCCAGCAGCCTACAGGGGGCCTACGAGCAGTACTTC. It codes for CASSLQGAYEQYF.

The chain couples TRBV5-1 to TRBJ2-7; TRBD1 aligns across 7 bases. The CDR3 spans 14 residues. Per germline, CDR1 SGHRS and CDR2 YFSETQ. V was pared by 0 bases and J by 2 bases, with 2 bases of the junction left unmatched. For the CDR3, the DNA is TGCGCCAGCAGCTTGGGACAGGGACCCTACGAGCAGTACTTC. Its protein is CASSLGQGPYEQYF.

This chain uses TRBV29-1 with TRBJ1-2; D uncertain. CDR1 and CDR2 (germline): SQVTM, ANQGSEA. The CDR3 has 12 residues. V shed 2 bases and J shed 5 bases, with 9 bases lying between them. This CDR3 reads CSVEFGPYGYTF. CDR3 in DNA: TGCAGCGTTGAATTTGGGCCTTATGGCTACACCTTC. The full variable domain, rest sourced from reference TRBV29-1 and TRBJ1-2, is SAVISQKPSRDICQRGTSLTIQCQVDSQVTMMFWYRQQPGQSLTLIATANQGSEATYESGFVIDKFPISRPNLTFSTLTVSNMSPEDSSIYLCSVEFGPYGYTFGSGTRLTVV.